The TCR beta chain described here comes from a study of tumor-infiltrating lymphocytes in primary liver carcinoma. Constant-region priming of about 0.5 ug total RNA yielded TCR beta cDNA. Construction of TCR beta libraries relied on three successive nested multiplex PCR rounds employing slightly modified ARM-PCR. The first two PCR rounds, approximately 10 cycles each, used TRBV1-TRBV30 forward primers and a C-beta reverse primer. TCRdb reprocessed the multiplex PCR reads via MiXCR and lists one record per CDR3 protein. The sample carries 20,000 to 25,000 distinct CDR3 sequences, over 60% recorded once. A word on this clonotype: No conserved phenylalanine or tryptophan ends this CDR3, so it is likely a read error. The limits of the CDR3 on the DNA are not certain, so only TCRdb's listed CDR3 is given.

Investigators took RNA and DNA out together from about 21-30 mg of unsorted bulk tissue. Per the germline V gene, CDR1 is SGHAT and CDR2 is FQNNGV. Including both end residues, the CDR3 is 16 amino acids long. The sample comprised liver tumor tissue from sampling region 1. Subset given: tumor region T1, superior pole. The origin of this receptor is a woman aged 25 to 39 with primary liver carcinoma and hepatitis B virus infection. V usage is TRBV11-2 and J usage is TRBJ2-3; TRBD2, the D gene given by the table, was not confirmed from the DNA. The CDR3 loop reads CASIAGLAGIVDTKYL.